This T cell receptor beta chain originates from a study of radiotherapy plus CTLA-4 blockade in lung cancer. On this clone: Its specificity is not known.

The CDR3 is 16 amino acids. The V end was cut by 3 bases, the J end by 2 bases, with 14 bases between. Looked up from germline, CDR1 is LNHDA and CDR2 is SQIVND (reference sequence). Study-level points and caveats: Among reported predictors of response, early blood T cell clone dynamics with interferon-beta performed best. Radiotherapy was combined with ipilimumab, and tumor-derived TCR clones then expanded in blood.

Patients with chemo-refractory metastatic non-small-cell lung cancer received focal radiation plus CTLA-4 blockade with ipilimumab. Clones were sequenced by immunoSEQ multiplex PCR, and TCRdb holds only the in-frame ones, with some missing. The sample carries approximately 67,000 clones, about four fifths recorded once. Specimen: peripheral blood, collected from a patient treated with radiotherapy plus ipilimumab. This receptor was taken from a human donor with non-small cell lung cancer who had a partial response to radiotherapy plus ipilimumab. The chain recombines TRBV19 with TRBJ1-5; D is uncertain. The CDR3 sequence is CASSIVFGDGNQPQHF. CDR3 bases: TGTGCCAGTAGTATCGTTTTCGGGGATGGCAATCAGCCCCAGCATTTT. The full variable domain, rest sourced from reference TRBV19 and TRBJ1-5, is DGGITQSPKYLFRKEGQNVTLSCEQNLNHDAMYWYRQDPGQGLRLIYYSQIVNDFQKGDIAEGYSVSREKKESFPLTVTSAQKNPTAFYLCASSIVFGDGNQPQHFGDGTRLSIL.